The entry below describes one T cell receptor beta chain. No cognate antigen has been identified for it. Base qualities are not provided; no much larger clone lies one nucleotide away. CDR1 and CDR2 are drawn from the germline V gene: MRHNA, SNTAGT. The CDR3 has 13 amino acids, counting the end cysteine and phenylalanine. Just the 39-base CDR3 DNA is kept, in frame starting at base 1. These data come from a study of cytotoxic CD8 clonotypes in ibrutinib-treated CLL (dated by TCRdb to the early 2020s). At the level of the whole study: The cohort was composed of about 10 relapsed/refractory and around 14 treatment-naive patients; IGHV unmutated status was identified in 17 patients. Responses were partial in 24 patients and complete in 2; after median about 68 months follow-up, about 14 stayed in remission and 12 progressed. Response samples were obtained after a median of around eleven months of treatment, with a range of roughly 6 to 40 months. Samples averaged 255,043 productive templates and some 96,000 productive rearrangements. Longitudinal samples were obtainable from about 30% of the roughly 86 participants in the trial. Cryopreserved peripheral blood mononuclear cells were obtained prior to treatment, at the time of response, and at either disease progression or sustained remission. Every remission and progressive disease sample was obtained while ibrutinib was still being received by the patients.

Results and caveats for the whole study, not just this receptor: Baseline clonality exceeded that of age-matched healthy donors and correlated strongly with circulating CD8+ T-cell counts. Clonality rose at ibrutinib response, remained stable during sustained remission, and dropped back toward baseline at progression. Sampling times were not matched between sustained-remission and progressing patients, and lymph node repertoires were not studied. Public clonotypes were found to be uncommon and were observed to contract or remain stable during treatment; the increase in clonality was shown to reflect expansion of private clonotypes at ibrutinib response.

A MiSeq instrument was used for deep resolution sequencing, which targeted depths ranging from 1 in 1 million up to 1 in 200,000 T cells, with coverage averaging 10x for each clonotype. TCR beta libraries were generated with the immunoSEQ hsTCRB Kit. The source study handled its data this way. The data were analyzed with ImmunoSEQ Analyzer and ImmunoSEQ Data Assistant, and V, D and J gene assignments followed IMGT definitions. Clonality, which ranges from 0 to 1, was calculated by subtracting the normalized Shannon entropy of productive rearrangement frequencies from one. Only overrepresented clonotypes making up at least 0.05% of each patient's repertoire were included in the public clonotype analysis. About a dozen age-matched healthy donor repertoires from immuneACCESS served as clonality controls. TCRdb holds this immuneACCESS table with in-frame rearrangements only. Some clones are missing; in checked studies, unresolved V genes explain under half, and the rest has no known cause. For V, J and clone size, that table is used; D and trimming come from the DNA. This sample has approximately 130,000 clones in its table, and approximately 80% of those were observed once. Roughly 3.3% of the sample is in the top ten clones.

The time point label for this specimen denotes: approximately 25 months on ibrutinib. For TCR beta library preparation, roughly 2.1 micrograms of genomic DNA were isolated from cryopreserved PBMCs. High-throughput TCR beta sequencing was performed on longitudinal blood samples from CLL patients receiving ibrutinib monotherapy. The patients took part in an open-label, single-center phase 2 trial of ibrutinib monotherapy. The sequence was collected from a human donor with chronic lymphocytic leukemia. Recombination joined TRBV6-4 with TRBJ2-5; TRBD1 is possibly the D segment (6 matching bases). The J call could be wrong; TRBJ2-7 is a better fit for the DNA end. Material: PBMCs, obtained after 24 months of ibrutinib treatment. The sequence in DNA is TGTGCCAGCAGTGCAGGGGCCTCCTACGAGCAGTACTTC. Its protein is CASSAGASYEQYF.